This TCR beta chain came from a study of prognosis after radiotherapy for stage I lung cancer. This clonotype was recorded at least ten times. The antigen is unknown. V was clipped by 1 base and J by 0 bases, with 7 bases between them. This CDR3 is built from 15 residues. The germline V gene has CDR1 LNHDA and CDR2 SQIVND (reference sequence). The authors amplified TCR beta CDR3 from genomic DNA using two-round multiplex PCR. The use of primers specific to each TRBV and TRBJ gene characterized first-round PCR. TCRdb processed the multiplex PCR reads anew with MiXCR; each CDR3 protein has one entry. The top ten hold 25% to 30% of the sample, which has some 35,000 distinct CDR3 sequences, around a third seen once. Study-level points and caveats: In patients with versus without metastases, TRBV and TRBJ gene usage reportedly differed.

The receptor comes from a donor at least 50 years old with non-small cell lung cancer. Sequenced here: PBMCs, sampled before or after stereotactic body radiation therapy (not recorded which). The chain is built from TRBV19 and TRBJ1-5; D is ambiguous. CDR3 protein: CASSIGEYSNQPQHF. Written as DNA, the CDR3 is TGTGCCAGTAGTATAGGGGAGTATAGCAATCAGCCCCAGCATTTT. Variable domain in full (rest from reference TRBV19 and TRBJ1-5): DGGITQSPKYLFRKEGQNVTLSCEQNLNHDAMYWYRQDPGQGLRLIYYSQIVNDFQKGDIAEGYSVSREKKESFPLTVTSAQKNPTAFYLCASSIGEYSNQPQHFGDGTRLSIL.